This T cell receptor beta chain comes out of a study of neoadjuvant anti-PD-1 for oral cavity cancer. Study background: Around day 43, patients without progression received a fourth nivolumab dose before surgery.

CDR3 size: 17 residues. The V gene lost 0 bases and the J gene lost 0 bases, with 15 bases spanning the gap. Germline V lookup: CDR1 GTSNPN, CDR2 SVGIG (reference sequence). These oral cavity squamous cell carcinomas were HPV-negative and locally advanced. Sequenced by immunoSEQ multiplex PCR; TCRdb stores in-frame clones only, minus some. The sample contains about 14,000 clones, 66% of which appear only once. The receptor was isolated from a person between 40 and 79 years old with oral cavity squamous cell carcinoma. Sequencing was performed on PBMCs, taken before nivolumab (anti-PD-1) treatment. The rearrangement uses TRBV30 and TRBJ2-1; D is uncertain. This CDR3 is CAWSVAIASSSYNEQFF. DNA of the CDR3: TGTGCCTGGAGTGTAGCTATTGCCAGTAGCTCCTACAATGAGCAGTTCTTC. The whole variable domain, filled in from reference TRBV30 and TRBJ2-1, reads SQTIHQWPATLVQPVGSPLSLECTVEGTSNPNLYWYRQAAGRGLQLLFYSVGIGQISSEVPQNLSASRPQDRQFILSSKKLLLSDSGFYLCAWSVAIASSSYNEQFFGPGTRLTVL.